This entry describes one T cell receptor beta chain. This clone's antigen is unknown. At one boundary the junction diverges from the germline segment, which might be a read error. Based on the germline V gene (reference sequence), the CDR1 and CDR2 sequences are MNHNY and SVGAGI. The CDR3 holds 16 amino acids from the cysteine to the phenylalanine. CDR3 DNA only is kept here, 48 bases in frame from base 1. The sample comes from a study of tumor-infiltrating lymphocytes in primary liver carcinoma (dated by TCRdb to 2016 to 2017). About the full investigation: Of the five patients, three men and two women aged 30 to 69 years, four had hepatocellular carcinoma and one had combined HCC and intrahepatic cholangiocarcinoma. A total of approximately 35 specimens from 5 patients underwent TCRbeta repertoire sequencing, comprising around 25 tumor regions, 5 adjacent noncancerous liver tissues and 5 peripheral blood samples. Across five regions of each liver tumor, along with adjacent normal tissue and blood, the study brought together TCRbeta repertoire sequencing, expression microarrays and whole-exome sequencing. Roughly 3.5 to 7.5 million productive TCRbeta reads were obtained per sample, and no significant difference in read depth was found between tissue types. Technical replicate repertoires showed high reproducibility, with mean shared-clone rates around 0.9 and correlation coefficients above 0.95. The 20 to 30 tumor region samples were profiled with Agilent mRNA microarrays so that TCRbeta repertoire diversity could be related to the local molecular phenotype. The tumors of the five patients were staged as T1-T3 N0M0, with maximum diameters ranging from about 4.2 to 10 cm. The paper's findings and limits, for the study overall: Only roughly 7-25% of top clones appeared in all five regions of a tumor, which suggests that tumor-infiltrating T cells are spatially heterogeneous. Only 4 or 5 patients were included in the study, and the authors note that the findings should be validated in a larger study. Because only the TCR beta chain was sequenced and unpaired alpha chains were not captured, true repertoire diversity is likely underestimated. Bulk unsorted samples precluded comparing CD4+ and CD8+ T cell repertoires. Repertoire overlap was found to be higher between tumor regions (mean about 36%) than between tumor-adjacent (around 17%) or tumor-blood (about 15%) pairs, consistent with antigen-driven expansion. Compared with blood, tumors had a significantly larger share of the repertoire taken up by the top 250 clones (p = 0.039).

TCRbeta-specific cDNA was reverse-transcribed from about 0.45 ug total RNA using a constant-region primer and ProtoScript II reverse transcriptase. Construction of the TCRbeta libraries relied on three nested rounds of multiplex PCR, following a slightly modified ARM-PCR procedure. The first two PCR rounds used multiplex TRBV1-TRBV30 forward primers with a Cbeta reverse primer, each for 10 cycles. Sample barcodes and Illumina adapters were added in a final 25-cycle PCR with Deep VentR polymerase. Before sequencing, amplicons of 200-500 bp were gel-purified using a QIAquick gel extraction kit. An Illumina HiSeq 2500 was used to sequence the TCRbeta amplicons, generating 250-bp paired-end reads. The authors' analysis ran thus. Quality trimming of reads was performed with Trimmomatic v0.33, and paired reads were merged with FLASH v1.2.11 so that full CDR3 sequences could be recovered. V, D and J germline segments were assigned to the rearranged TCRbeta sequences by MiGEC v1.2.1b. Clonotype statistics and Shannon-Wiener diversity indices were computed with VDJtools v1.0.0. Except for diversity analysis, only each sample's 250 most abundant clonotypes were used in subsequent analyses to reduce sampling bias. TCRdb's own reprocessing of the public reads used fastp at Q25 and MiXCR and kept productive beta chains. Records with the same CDR3 protein are collapsed into one entry carrying the most frequent genes and DNA. It is TCRdb's table, rather than the study itself, that gives the V and J calls and clone size. The sample data list approximately 110,000 distinct CDR3 sequences, and 64% of these were observed just once. The biggest ten clones account for 8.4% of the sample.

Total RNA and DNA were co-extracted without cell sorting from around 20-30 mg of bulk tissue using the AllPrep DNA/RNA mini kit. Between late 2015 and March 2016, 4 to 6 patients in China with histopathologically diagnosed primary liver carcinoma had surgical resection. Chronic HBV infection was present in the patients, and the patients were treatment-naive at sampling. Five spatially separated regions were sampled per tumor: superior, inferior, left-lateral and right-lateral poles, plus the tumor centre. Histological examination found more than 85% viable tumor cells in every tumor sample. Each fresh piece of tumor and adjacent tissue was cut in two, with one half stored in RNAlater at -80 degrees C and the other half sent for histology.

The sequencing input was liver tumor tissue from sampling region 3. What the cell subset or site label conveys for this sample: tumor region T3, left-lateral pole. The rearranged chain carries TRBV6-6 and TRBJ2-5; 8 middle bases align to TRBD2. This sequence originates from a woman aged 60-75 years with primary liver carcinoma and hepatitis B virus infection. The nucleotide sequence is TGTGCCTGCAGACCCGATCTCGGGGGGGGGAAAGAGACACAGTACTTC. Its protein reads: CACRPDLGGGKETQYF.